This paragraph covers one T cell receptor (beta chain) sequence. Its antigen is undetermined. These data come from a study of shared clonotypes between healthy human individuals. Study-wide context: Per donor, CD8 memory used one plate, CD8 naive used two, CD4 memory used three and CD4 naive used three.

Broader study findings: In general, naive subsets displayed greater estimated richness than memory subsets did.

V was shortened by 0 bases and J by 5 bases, with 14 bases between the two germline ends. Germline CDR1 reads MNHEY; CDR2 reads SVGAGI. This CDR3 contains 15 residues. Every immunoSEQ plate was one replicate of a subset's evenly spread DNA. Sorted-subset replicate PCRs used 150 to 200 ng of genomic DNA. This amount corresponded to about 29,000 T cell genomes. Profiling relied on immunoSEQ multiplex PCR, and the TCRdb table lists in-frame clones only, not all of them. The table has 180,000 or so clones, roughly 91% seen once. This clonotype was sampled from a woman younger than 45 in good health. The V and J genes are TRBV6-5 and TRBJ2-7, with TRBD2 as a possible D gene (5 bases). Sequencing used naive CD4+ T cells sorted from blood. The subset was: CD45RA+ positively selected. This CDR3 is CASSYSHGEANEQYF. DNA for the CDR3: TGTGCCAGCAGTTACTCGCACGGGGAAGCAAACGAGCAGTACTTC.